Below are 27 T cell receptor beta chains sequenced from a single sample in a study of regulatory T cells in long-lasting Graves disease. Library construction for TCR beta used iRepertoire HTBI primers and Arm-PCR of CDR3 regions. In TCRdb, the multiplex PCR reads were re-called with MiXCR into one record per CDR3 protein. In the table there are about 500,000 distinct CDR3 sequences, approximately 12% of which are singletons. Described time point: newly diagnosed GD, antithyroid drugs for less than 3 months. From RNA extracted from PBMCs, the TCR library was made. These data were likewise used in another study, on T cells in Graves' hyperthyroidism and ophthalmopathy.

The source was peripheral blood mononuclear cells (PBMCs), collected at new diagnosis, from a patient treated with antithyroid drugs. The receptors originated from a woman in her 30s with Graves disease.

This clonotype was observed a few times. The gene calls are TRBV28 and TRBJ2-7, with D tentatively TRBD1 (5 bases). The germline CDR1 and CDR2 sequences are MDHEN and SYDVKM. V shed 6 bases and J shed 0 bases, with 15 bases lying between them. This CDR3 region has 15 residues. The CDR3, as DNA: TGTGCCAGCAGCCCCAGGGTATGGAGCTCCTACGAGCAGTACTTC. Translation: CASSPRVWSSYEQYF.

This clonotype was seen a few times. This chain joins TRBV3-1 and TRBJ2-1; D is undetermined. This CDR3 is built from 15 residues. The germline V gene encodes CDR1 LGHDT and CDR2 YNNKEL (reference sequence). V dropped 1 base and J dropped 7 bases, with 14 bases sitting between them. The CDR3 reads CASSQGLGGFNEQFF. For the CDR3, the DNA is TGTGCCAGCAGCCAAGGCCTGGGTGGTTTTAATGAGCAGTTCTTC.

This clonotype was observed a handful of times. The rearrangement uses TRBV29-1 and TRBJ2-1; D is ambiguous. V dropped 5 bases and J dropped 0 bases, with 5 bases sitting between them. CDR3 length: 12 amino acids. Germline values: CDR1 SQVTM, CDR2 ANQGSEA. The chain's CDR3 is CSVKSSYNEQFF. The CDR3, as DNA: TGCAGCGTTAAGAGCTCCTACAATGAGCAGTTCTTC.

In its sample, this clonotype was seen many times. The chain employs TRBV28 and TRBJ1-4; D is uncertain. CDR3 length: 12 residues. Trimming took off 2 bases at V and 11 bases at J, with 9 bases between the two ends. Germline V lookup: CDR1 MDHEN, CDR2 SYDVKM. CDR3 amino acids: CASSLPAGKLFF. CDR3 sequence (DNA): TGTGCCAGCAGTTTACCGGCCGGGAAACTGTTTTTT.

This clonotype came up many times. The chain is built from TRBV20-1 and TRBJ1-1, with 7 bases fitting TRBD1. The J segment lost 4 bases and the V segment lost 2 bases, leaving 4 bases of the junction unmatched. The CDR3 consists of 13 residues. Germline V CDR1 and CDR2: DFQATT, SNEGSKA (reference sequence). CDR3 residues: CSARNRGGTEAFF. The DNA of the CDR3 is TGCAGTGCTAGAAACAGGGGTGGCACTGAAGCTTTCTTT.

The rearrangement uses TRBV28 and TRBJ2-1, with D unclear. Trimming removed 3 bases at V and 5 bases at J, with 8 bases between. Germline assignment: CDR1 MDHEN and CDR2 SYDVKM. The CDR3 consists of 13 residues. The CDR3 DNA sequence: TGTGCCAGCAGTTTTTCGGACCACAATGAGCAGTTCTTC. It translates to CASSFSDHNEQFF. Variable domain in full (rest from reference TRBV28 and TRBJ2-1): DVKVTQSSRYLVKRTGEKVFLECVQDMDHENMFWYRQDPGLGLRLIYFSYDVKMKEKGDIPEGYSVSREKKERFSLILESASTNQTSMYLCASSFSDHNEQFFGPGTRLTVL.

The sample holds many counts of this clonotype. The V gene is TRBV24-1, the J gene TRBJ1-2, with TRBD1 matching over 7 bases. Trimming removed 5 bases from V and 5 bases from J; junction bases left unmatched: 4. The CDR3 consists of 13 residues. CDR1 KGHDR and CDR2 SFDVKD come from the germline V gene. CDR3 amino acids: CATSATGLYGYTF. The DNA of the CDR3 is TGTGCCACCAGTGCGACAGGGCTGTATGGCTACACCTTC.

This clonotype showed up just a few times. The V gene is TRBV6-5, the J gene TRBJ2-7; D unresolved. The CDR3 has 14 amino acids. Germline-derived CDR1 and CDR2 are MNHEY and SVGAGI. The V end was cut by 2 bases, the J end by 3 bases, with 11 bases between. The DNA of the CDR3 is TGTGCCAGCAGTTACGCCTTTCTTAGCTACGAGCAGTACTTC. Protein product: CASSYAFLSYEQYF.

This clonotype was detected a few times. V gene TRBV29-1 combines with J gene TRBJ2-1; D is possibly TRBD1 (5 bases). V lost 3 bases and J 9 bases, leaving 12 bases between the germline ends. The CDR3 loop spans 12 amino acids. Germline loops: CDR1 SQVTM, CDR2 ANQGSEA. CDR3 DNA: TGCAGCGTTGATGATACAGGTCCTGAGCAGTTCTTC. The encoded protein is CSVDDTGPEQFF.

The sample holds many counts of this clonotype. V and J are TRBV19 and TRBJ2-1, with 7 bases aligning to TRBD2. This CDR3 comprises 16 residues. Trimming removed 3 bases from V and 2 bases from J; junction bases left unmatched: 7. In germline, CDR1 is LNHDA, CDR2 SQIVND (reference sequence). CDR3 residues: CASSILYAGAYNEQFF. CDR3 nucleotides: TGTGCCAGTAGTATTCTTTATGCGGGAGCCTACAATGAGCAGTTCTTC.

This clonotype was found a few times. CDR3 residues: CASSLARYRGSYNEQFF. The CDR3 coding sequence is TGTGCCAGCAGCTTAGCCCGCTACAGGGGGTCCTACAATGAGCAGTTCTTC. The genes are TRBV7-9 and TRBJ2-1, with TRBD1 matching over 8 bases. Per germline, CDR1 SEHNR and CDR2 FQNEAQ (reference sequence). The CDR3 runs to 17 residues. The V and J ends lost 0 bases and 1 base, in that order; junction bases with no gene match: 5.

V is TRBV3-1 and J is TRBJ2-3; D uncertain. Germline V lookup: CDR1 LGHDT, CDR2 YNNKEL (reference sequence). The CDR3 consists of 14 residues. The V end lost 3 bases, the J end lost 2 bases, and 9 bases lay between the germline ends. This CDR3 reads CASSQDVNTDTQYF. The CDR3 DNA reads as TGTGCCAGCAGCCAGGACGTTAACACAGATACGCAGTATTTT.

V gene TRBV6-1 combines with J gene TRBJ1-5; D uncertain. Deletions cut 6 bases from V and 2 bases from J, with 11 bases between. Per germline, CDR1 MNHNS and CDR2 SASEGT. This CDR3 contains 14 residues. CDR3 DNA: TGTGCCAGCAGCGCCTCCAACGGCAATCAGCCCCAGCATTTT. Its translation is CASSASNGNQPQHF.

This clonotype was counted ten times or more. The J gene is TRBJ2-7, the V gene TRBV12-3 or TRBV12-4; weak D call: TRBD2 (6 bases). The CDR3 covers 16 residues. Trimming cost V 4 bases and J 2 bases, with 18 bases left between them. The CDR3 region is CASSSSGGRMTYEQYF. The CDR3 DNA follows: TGTGCCAGCAGTTCTAGTGGAGGGAGGATGACCTACGAGCAGTACTTC.

This sequence joins TRBV30 and TRBJ2-1; 12 positions match TRBD2. CDR3 length equals 15 residues. Germline assignment: CDR1 GTSNPN and CDR2 SVGIG (reference sequence). The J segment lost 6 bases and the V segment lost 2 bases, leaving 5 bases of the junction unmatched. The CDR3 DNA follows: TGTGCCTGGAGTCCCCTACTAGCGGGAGGCAATGAGCAGTTCTTC. Residues: CAWSPLLAGGNEQFF.

This chain joins TRBV29-1 and TRBJ2-1; 7 bases fit TRBD2. Germline loops: CDR1 SQVTM, CDR2 ANQGSEA. V was clipped by 3 bases and J by 5 bases; unmatched bases: 13. The CDR3 length is 16 residues. CDR3 DNA: TGCAGCGTTGATGGGAAGGAGAGCGGGATACACAATGAGCAGTTCTTC. This sequence encodes CSVDGKESGIHNEQFF.

In this sample, this clonotype turned up many times. This chain joins TRBV6-1 and TRBJ2-3, with TRBD2 identical over 13 bases. Germline-derived CDR1 and CDR2 are MNHNS and SASEGT. The CDR3 loop spans 18 amino acids. J lost 2 bases, V lost 6 bases, and 11 bases had no gene match. The CDR3 loop reads CASSVTSGRAGFTDTQYF. The CDR3 nucleotides are TGTGCCAGCAGCGTAACTAGCGGGAGGGCCGGTTTCACAGATACGCAGTATTTT.

V and J are TRBV12-3 or TRBV12-4 and TRBJ2-5; 8 bases line up with TRBD1. This CDR3 has 16 residues. With 5 bases clipped from V and 5 bases from J, the junction kept 13 bases outside the gene matches. Written as DNA, the CDR3 is TGTGCCAGCAGTCCAACCGGGACAGGTTTCAGTGAGACCCAGTACTTC. It is translated as CASSPTGTGFSETQYF.

This clonotype came up many times. V is TRBV6-2 or TRBV6-3 and J is TRBJ2-1; 10 nucleotides line up with TRBD2. The CDR3 has 17 amino acids. V gave up 5 bases and J gave up 2 bases; unmatched junction bases: 9. Germline V gene data show CDR1 as MNHEY and CDR2 as SVGEGT. CDR3 nucleotides: TGTGCCAGCAGTCACCAGCGGGAGGGCCCCGCCTACAATGAGCAGTTCTTC. This codes for CASSHQREGPAYNEQFF.

This clonotype was recorded at least ten times. The chain is built from TRBV4-2 and TRBJ1-2; D not certain. Trimming stripped 0 bases from V and 3 bases from J, with 2 bases between. Germline loops: CDR1 LGHNA, CDR2 YNFKEQ. The CDR3 length is 12 residues. CDR3 residues: CASSQEDYGYTF. CDR3 in DNA: TGTGCCAGCAGCCAAGAAGACTATGGCTACACCTTC.

As DNA, the CDR3 is TGTGCCACCTCCCCCCAGACAGGGCCTAGCACAGATACGCAGTATTTT. It translates to CATSPQTGPSTDTQYF. J is TRBJ2-3 and V is TRBV10-3; the match to TRBD1 covers 7 bases. Germline V gives CDR1 ENHRY, CDR2 SYGVKD. The trim removed 10 bases at V and 0 bases at J, leaving 13 bases unmatched. The CDR3 sequence is 16 residues long.

This clonotype was counted many times. The rearrangement uses TRBV11-1 and TRBJ1-4; D gene ambiguous. Germline CDR1 SGHAT, CDR2 FQDESV (reference sequence). The CDR3 is made up of 14 amino acids. The germline V and J ends were trimmed by 2 bases and 7 bases, with 11 bases remaining between them. The CDR3 region has the DNA TGTGCCAGCAGCTTATCAATACGCTCTGAAAAACTGTTTTTT. Amino acids: CASSLSIRSEKLFF.

This clonotype was seen repeatedly, ten times or more. CDR3 in amino acids: CASSFSLGGDEQFF. The CDR3 region has the DNA TGTGCCAGCAGCTTTAGCCTAGGAGGGGATGAGCAGTTCTTC. This chain links TRBV7-9 with TRBJ2-1, with D tentatively TRBD2 (6 bases). The V and J ends lost 3 bases and 8 bases respectively, with 14 bases between them. The V gene's germline CDR1 is SEHNR and CDR2 FQNEAQ (reference sequence). CDR3 size: 14 residues.

This clonotype was recorded many times. V usage is TRBV2 and J usage is TRBJ1-4; D not resolved. The germline gives CDR1 SNHLY, CDR2 FYNNEI. The CDR3 has 15 residues. V was cut by 6 bases and J by 0 bases, with 11 bases left in between. CDR3 nucleotides: TGTGCCAGCAGGCGGCAGGAGACAACTAATGAAAAACTGTTTTTT. It yields the protein CASRRQETTNEKLFF.

In this sample, this clonotype turned up many times. The chain couples TRBV7-8 to TRBJ2-1; a possible D gene is TRBD2 (6 bases). V dropped 4 bases and J dropped 10 bases, with 20 bases sitting between them. This CDR3 is built from 15 residues. Per the germline V gene, CDR1 is SGHVS and CDR2 is FQNEAQ. The chain's CDR3 is CASSSLGASDSEQFF. Written as DNA, the CDR3 is TGTGCCAGCAGCTCCTTGGGTGCTAGCGATTCGGAGCAGTTCTTC.

This clonotype was picked up many times. This sequence joins TRBV6-2 or TRBV6-3 and TRBJ1-5; tentative D call: TRBD1 (5 bases). Germline values: CDR1 MNHEY, CDR2 SVGEGT. V was trimmed by 2 bases and J by 7 bases, leaving 12 bases between them. The CDR3 covers 14 residues. The CDR3 reads CASSYRRDQQPQHF. The CDR3 DNA is TGTGCCAGCAGTTACCGCAGGGATCAACAGCCCCAGCATTTT.

This clonotype occurred many times. The chain links TRBV12-3 or TRBV12-4 to TRBJ2-7, with D possibly TRBD2 on 5 matching bases. The length of the CDR3 is 14 residues. V was clipped by 6 bases and J by 4 bases, with 16 bases between them. CDR3 loop: CASSRRGSRYEQYF. The CDR3 nucleotides read TGTGCCAGCAGCCGGAGAGGGAGTCGATACGAGCAGTACTTC.